This T cell receptor beta chain was recorded in a study of neoadjuvant nivolumab and ipilimumab in lung cancer. V gave up 4 bases and J gave up 0 bases; unmatched junction bases: 5. Germline V CDR1 and CDR2: SNHLY, FYNNEI. The CDR3 runs 17 residues. Repertoires were generated with immunoSEQ multiplex PCR, while TCRdb's copy carries only in-frame clones and drops some. The sample has 15,000 to 20,000 clones, roughly three quarters seen once. The TCR comes from an adult with non-small cell lung cancer. The chain employs TRBV2 and TRBJ1-6; TRBD1 aligns across 8 bases. The sample was tumor tissue, taken after neoadjuvant nivolumab, alone or with ipilimumab, at or shortly before surgery. Written as DNA, the CDR3 is TGTGCCAGCAGTGGGGGAACAGGGGGCTCCTATAATTCACCCCTCCACTTT. Translating it yields CASSGGTGGSYNSPLHF.